This TCR beta chain derives from a study of spatial heterogeneity in lung cancer. Many counts were recorded for this clonotype. This beta chain lies outside the target of a library built for alpha chains; its clone size means little. Every TCR cDNA molecule bore its own unique molecular identifier. Each CDR3 protein is one row after TCRdb ran MiXCR on the 5' RACE reads. The table has 6,000 to 8,500 distinct CDR3 sequences, approximately 6% seen once. Noted time point: sample taken at primary tumor resection. Whole RNA, which was extracted from tumor, nontumor lung tissue or frozen PBMC, was sequenced without any cell sorting. There were some 70 donors, all of them untreated patients with early-stage non-small cell lung cancer. The germline V gene has CDR1 DFQATT and CDR2 SNEGSKA (reference sequence). The CDR3 has 12 residues.

V is TRBV20-1 and J is TRBJ1-1; tentatively, D is TRBD1 (5 bases). The sequencing used normal lung tissue next to the tumor, collected at surgery. The sequence was obtained from a female donor with early-stage non-small cell lung cancer. The CDR3 DNA is TGCAGGCCCGGGGGAGATAACACTGAAGCTTTCTTT. Residues: CRPGGDNTEAFF.